This T cell receptor (beta chain) was observed in a study of tumor and adjacent non-tumor tissue in lung cancer. About the research overall: Around 4 million productive TCRbeta reads were obtained per sample on average. Regarding the study as a whole: Tumor tissue had significantly higher TCR diversity than normal lung.

As concerns this clonotype: The target antigen is unknown.

This sample's RNA came from whole unsorted tissue. Three rounds of nested PCR, following a modified ARM-PCR protocol, produced the TCRbeta library. In TCRdb, the multiplex PCR reads were re-called with MiXCR into one record per CDR3 protein. Of more than 75,000 distinct CDR3 sequences in the sample, 80% were seen once. The TCR comes from a woman between 50 and 59 years old with non-small cell lung cancer. Sequenced sample: lung tumor tissue.

CDR3 nucleotides: TGTGCCAGCAGCTCTCCGGATGGGGGACCGAACAATGAGCAGTTCTTC. Residues: CASSSPDGGPNNEQFF. The genes are TRBV11-2 and TRBJ2-1, with D perhaps assigned TRBD1 or TRBD2 (5 bases each). The CDR3 sequence is 16 residues long. Germline V gene lookup returns CDR1 SGHAT and CDR2 FQNNGV. The V end was cut by 4 bases, the J end by 5 bases, with 18 bases between.